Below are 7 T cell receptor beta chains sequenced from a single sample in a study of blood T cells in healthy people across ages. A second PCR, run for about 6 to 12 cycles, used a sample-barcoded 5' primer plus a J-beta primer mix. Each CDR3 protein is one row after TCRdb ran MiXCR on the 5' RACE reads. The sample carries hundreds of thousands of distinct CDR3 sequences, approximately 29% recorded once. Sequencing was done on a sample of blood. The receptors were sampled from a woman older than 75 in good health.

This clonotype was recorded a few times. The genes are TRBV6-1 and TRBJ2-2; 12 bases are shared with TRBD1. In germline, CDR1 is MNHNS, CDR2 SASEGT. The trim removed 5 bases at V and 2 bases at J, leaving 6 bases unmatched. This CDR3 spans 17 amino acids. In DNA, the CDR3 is TGTGCCAGCAGTAAGGGGACAGGGGGCTCTAACACCGGGGAGCTGTTTTTT. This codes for CASSKGTGGSNTGELFF.

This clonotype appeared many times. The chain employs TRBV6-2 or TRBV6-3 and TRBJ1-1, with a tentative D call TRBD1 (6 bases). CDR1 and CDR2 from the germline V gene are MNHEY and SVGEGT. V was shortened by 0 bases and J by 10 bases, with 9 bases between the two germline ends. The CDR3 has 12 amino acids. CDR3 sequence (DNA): TGTGCCAGCAGTTACTCGAAGGGGGGAGCTTTCTTT. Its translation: CASSYSKGGAFF.

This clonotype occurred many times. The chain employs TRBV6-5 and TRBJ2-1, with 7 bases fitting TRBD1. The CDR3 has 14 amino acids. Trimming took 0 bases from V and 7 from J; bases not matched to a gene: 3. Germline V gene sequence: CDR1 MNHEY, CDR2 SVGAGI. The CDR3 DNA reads TGTGCCAGCAGTTACTCGAACAGGGGTAATGAGCAGTTCTTC. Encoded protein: CASSYSNRGNEQFF.

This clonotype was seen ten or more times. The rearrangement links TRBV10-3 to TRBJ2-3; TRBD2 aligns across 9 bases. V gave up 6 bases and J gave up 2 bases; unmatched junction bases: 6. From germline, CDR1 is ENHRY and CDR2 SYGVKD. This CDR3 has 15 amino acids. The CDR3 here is CAISQLAGLTDTQYF. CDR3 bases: TGTGCCATCAGCCAACTAGCGGGCCTCACAGATACGCAGTATTTT.

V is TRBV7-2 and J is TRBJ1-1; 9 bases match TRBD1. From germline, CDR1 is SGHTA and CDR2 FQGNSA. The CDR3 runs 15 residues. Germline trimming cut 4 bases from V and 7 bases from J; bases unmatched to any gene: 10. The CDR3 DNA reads TGTGCCAGCAGCTCAACAGGGGGCCCACGGATTGAAGCTTTCTTT. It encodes CASSSTGGPRIEAFF.

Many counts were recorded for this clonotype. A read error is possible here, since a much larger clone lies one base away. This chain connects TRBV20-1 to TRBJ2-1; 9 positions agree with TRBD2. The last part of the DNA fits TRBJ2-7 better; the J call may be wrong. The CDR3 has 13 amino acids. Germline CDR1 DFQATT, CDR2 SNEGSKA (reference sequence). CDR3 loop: CSAPSGGYNEQYF. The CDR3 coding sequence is TGCAGTGCACCCAGCGGGGGGTACAATGAGCAGTACTTC.

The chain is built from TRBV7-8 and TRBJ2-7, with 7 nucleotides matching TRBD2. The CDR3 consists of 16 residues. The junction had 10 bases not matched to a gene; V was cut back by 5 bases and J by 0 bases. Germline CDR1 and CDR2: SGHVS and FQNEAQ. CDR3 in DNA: TGTGCCAGCAGCCTGCCTAGGACTAGAAGCTCCTACGAGCAGTACTTC. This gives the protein CASSLPRTRSSYEQYF.